Sequencing of this T cell receptor (beta chain) was carried out in a study of blood T cells in healthy people across ages. Per sample, extraction of total RNA gave at least 5.5 micrograms in every case. Primers used in a second PCR of roughly 7 to 11 cycles were a sample-barcoded 5' primer and a J-beta primer mix. TCRdb re-derived calls from the 5' RACE reads in MiXCR, one entry per CDR3 protein. The top ten hold 15% to 20% of the sample, which has more than 800,000 distinct CDR3 sequences, 35% to 50% seen once. The CDR3 loop spans 14 amino acids. Trimming stripped 0 bases from V and 6 bases from J, with 11 bases between. CDR1 and CDR2 from the germline V gene are DFQATT and SNEGSKA (reference sequence).

V and J are TRBV20-1 and TRBJ2-2; the D is unclear. Sequencing was carried out using blood. The sequence came from a woman aged 55 to 70 in good health. CDR3: CSARDLRKSGELFF. The CDR3 coding sequence is TGCAGTGCTAGAGATCTGAGGAAGTCCGGGGAGCTGTTTTTT.